These T cell receptor beta chains were read from a single sample in a study of blood T cell repertoires in COVID-19. Clones were read by immunoSEQ multiplex PCR, and TCRdb kept only the in-frame ones, dropping some. The sample includes 300,000 to 350,000 clones, roughly 90% seen only once; the top ten take about 2.5%. Sequenced: peripheral blood. Receptor source: a man aged 18 to 30 with active or convalescent COVID-19. The CDR3 runs from the conserved cysteine through the conserved F or W. Each record gives: D gene, J gene, V gene, clone size, CDR3 protein, CDR3 DNA. The D gene is left open where the match is weak. Clone size is stated in some rows and not others, as once, few, many or a class when expanded.

d_call: -
j_call: TRBJ2-7
v_call: TRBV6-5
clone_size: -
cdr3_aa: CASSWITGGEQYF
cdr3_nt: TGTGCCAGCAGTTGGATTACGGGCGGGGAGCAGTACTTC

d_call: -
j_call: TRBJ2-2
v_call: TRBV7-2
clone_size: -
cdr3_aa: CASSLAGGRNTGELFF
cdr3_nt: TGTGCCAGCAGCTTAGCTGGGGGGAGGAACACCGGGGAGCTGTTTTTT

d_call: -
j_call: TRBJ2-2
v_call: TRBV24-1
clone_size: -
cdr3_aa: CATSDPKTVTGELFF
cdr3_nt: TGTGCCACCAGTGATCCCAAGACAGTCACCGGGGAGCTGTTTTTT

d_call: TRBD1
j_call: TRBJ1-2
v_call: TRBV5-4
clone_size: few
cdr3_aa: CASSRDRGGYTF
cdr3_nt: TGTGCCAGCAGCCGGGACAGGGGTGGCTACACCTTC

d_call: TRBD1
j_call: TRBJ1-4
v_call: TRBV5-6
clone_size: -
cdr3_aa: CASSTKDRAGEKLFF
cdr3_nt: TGTGCCAGCAGCACCAAAGACAGGGCGGGTGAAAAACTGTTTTTT

d_call: TRBD1
j_call: TRBJ2-1
v_call: TRBV29-1
clone_size: -
cdr3_aa: CSVSRDRVNEQFF
cdr3_nt: TGCAGCGTATCCAGGGACAGGGTGAATGAGCAGTTCTTC

d_call: -
j_call: TRBJ1-2
v_call: TRBV5-5
clone_size: -
cdr3_aa: CASSLELEAGPNYGYTF
cdr3_nt: TGTGCCAGCAGCTTAGAATTGGAGGCAGGTCCAAACTATGGCTACACCTTC

d_call: -
j_call: TRBJ1-2
v_call: TRBV15
clone_size: -
cdr3_aa: CATSIAGANYGYTF
cdr3_nt: TGTGCCACCAGCATCGCGGGGGCTAACTATGGCTACACCTTC

d_call: -
j_call: TRBJ2-7
v_call: TRBV4-1
clone_size: -
cdr3_aa: CASSQDREEQYF
cdr3_nt: TGCGCCAGCAGCCAAGACAGGGAAGAGCAGTACTTC

d_call: TRBD2
j_call: TRBJ2-1
v_call: TRBV28
clone_size: -
cdr3_aa: CASRETSGGAWEQFF
cdr3_nt: TGTGCCAGCAGGGAGACTAGCGGGGGGGCTTGGGAGCAGTTCTTC

d_call: -
j_call: TRBJ2-3
v_call: TRBV7-6
clone_size: -
cdr3_aa: CASSLEILRADTQYF
cdr3_nt: TGTGCCAGCAGCTTAGAGATTCTTCGGGCAGATACGCAGTATTTT

d_call: -
j_call: TRBJ2-3
v_call: TRBV7-9
clone_size: -
cdr3_aa: CASSFPRGLEHPDTQYF
cdr3_nt: TGTGCCAGCAGCTTTCCGAGAGGATTAGAGCACCCAGATACGCAGTATTTT

d_call: -
j_call: TRBJ2-3
v_call: TRBV7-2
clone_size: -
cdr3_aa: CASSYRQGLTDTQYF
cdr3_nt: TGTGCCAGCAGCTATCGACAGGGACTCACGGATACGCAGTATTTT

d_call: -
j_call: TRBJ2-7
v_call: TRBV7-8
clone_size: -
cdr3_aa: CASSLQTGSYEQYF
cdr3_nt: TGTGCCAGCAGCTTACAGACAGGCTCCTACGAGCAGTACTTC

d_call: TRBD1
j_call: TRBJ1-6
v_call: TRBV2
clone_size: -
cdr3_aa: CASSINRGLDSPLHF
cdr3_nt: TGTGCCAGCAGTATAAACAGGGGGCTCGATTCACCCCTCCACTTT

d_call: -
j_call: TRBJ1-2
v_call: TRBV7-9
clone_size: -
cdr3_aa: CASSLVQFGYTF
cdr3_nt: TGTGCCAGCAGCTTAGTACAGTTTGGCTACACCTTC

d_call: TRBD1
j_call: TRBJ1-4
v_call: TRBV5-6
clone_size: -
cdr3_aa: CASRLKGTGRLFF
cdr3_nt: TGTGCCAGCCGCCTAAAAGGGACAGGTCGACTGTTTTTT

d_call: TRBD2
j_call: TRBJ2-7
v_call: TRBV2
clone_size: once
cdr3_aa: CASRTPQTSSYEQYF
cdr3_nt: TGTGCCAGCAGGACGCCCCAGACTAGCTCGTACGAGCAGTACTTC

d_call: TRBD1
j_call: TRBJ1-3
v_call: TRBV9
clone_size: -
cdr3_aa: CASSTGTGPGNTIYF
cdr3_nt: TGTGCCAGCAGCACCGGGACAGGGCCTGGAAACACCATATATTTT

d_call: TRBD2
j_call: TRBJ2-1
v_call: TRBV3-1/TRBV3-2
clone_size: -
cdr3_aa: CASSPIAGGYNEQFF
cdr3_nt: TGTGCCAGCAGCCCTATAGCGGGGGGCTACAATGAGCAGTTCTTC

d_call: TRBD1
j_call: TRBJ2-7
v_call: TRBV7-6
clone_size: once
cdr3_aa: CASSLGAQGAGYEQYF
cdr3_nt: TGTGCCAGCAGCTTGGGGGCGCAGGGGGCAGGGTACGAGCAGTACTTC

d_call: TRBD2
j_call: TRBJ2-3
v_call: TRBV4-2
clone_size: -
cdr3_aa: CASSHGTTTDTQYF
cdr3_nt: TGTGCCAGCAGCCACGGGACTACCACAGATACGCAGTATTTT